These T cell receptor beta chains were read from a single sample in a study of a mutant IDH1 vaccine in newly diagnosed glioma. No cognate antigen is known for these TCRs. Produced via immunoSEQ multiplex PCR; TCRdb's table is partial and in-frame only. Here the sample spans about 62,000 clones, less than 90% being singletons. The source material was PBMCs, sampled from a glioma patient whose treatment included an IDH1 peptide vaccine. The origin of the receptors is a man in his thirties or forties with glioma. The CDR3 runs from the conserved cysteine through the conserved F or W. Fields, in order: clone size, D gene, V gene, J gene, CDR3 protein, CDR3 DNA. The D gene is left open where the match is weak. Size tells how often a clone was seen (once, few, many) or the class of an expanded clone, and some rows leave it out.

clone_size: -; d_call: -; v_call: TRBV2; j_call: TRBJ2-3; cdr3_aa: CASRKGLEMDTQYF; cdr3_nt: TGTGCCAGTCGAAAGGGTCTAGAAATGGATACGCAGTATTTT
clone_size: -; d_call: TRBD2; v_call: TRBV5-6; j_call: TRBJ2-1; cdr3_aa: CASSPSGSNYNEQFF; cdr3_nt: TGTGCCAGCAGCCCTAGCGGGAGTAACTACAATGAGCAGTTCTTC
clone_size: -; d_call: -; v_call: TRBV20-1; j_call: TRBJ1-2; cdr3_aa: CSATGGYGYTF; cdr3_nt: TGCAGTGCAACTGGGGGATACGGCTACACCTTC
clone_size: -; d_call: TRBD1; v_call: TRBV4-1; j_call: TRBJ1-1; cdr3_aa: CASSQTGGSLEAFF; cdr3_nt: TGCGCCAGCAGCCAAACAGGGGGTTCCCTTGAGGCTTTCTTT
clone_size: -; d_call: -; v_call: TRBV19; j_call: TRBJ1-2; cdr3_aa: CASSIGQPFYGYTF; cdr3_nt: TGTGCCAGTAGTATAGGACAGCCCTTCTATGGCTACACCTTC
clone_size: -; d_call: -; v_call: TRBV11-2; j_call: TRBJ2-3; cdr3_aa: CASTVGYRSTDTQYF; cdr3_nt: TGTGCCAGCACCGTAGGCTACAGATCGACAGATACGCAGTATTTT
clone_size: -; d_call: -; v_call: TRBV7-2; j_call: TRBJ1-3; cdr3_aa: CASSLTPLTAFSGNTIYF; cdr3_nt: TGTGCCAGCAGCTTAACCCCCTTAACAGCCTTCTCTGGAAACACCATATATTTT
clone_size: -; d_call: -; v_call: TRBV12-5; j_call: TRBJ1-2; cdr3_aa: CASGRDYGYTF; cdr3_nt: TGTGCTAGTGGACGGGACTATGGCTACACCTTC
clone_size: -; d_call: TRBD1; v_call: TRBV2; j_call: TRBJ1-4; cdr3_aa: CASSDRGTNEKLFF; cdr3_nt: TGTGCCAGCTCTGACAGGGGGACTAATGAAAAACTGTTTTTT
clone_size: -; d_call: TRBD2; v_call: TRBV2; j_call: TRBJ2-2; cdr3_aa: CASRWRGGTGELFF; cdr3_nt: TGTGCCAGCAGATGGCGGGGGGGCACCGGGGAGCTGTTTTTT
clone_size: -; d_call: -; v_call: TRBV28; j_call: TRBJ2-7; cdr3_aa: CASSDSYEQYF; cdr3_nt: TGTGCCAGCAGCGACAGCTACGAGCAGTACTTC
clone_size: -; d_call: -; v_call: TRBV5-6; j_call: TRBJ1-2; cdr3_aa: CASSLVSGLYGYTF; cdr3_nt: TGTGCCAGCAGCTTGGTCAGCGGCCTCTATGGCTACACCTTC
clone_size: once; d_call: -; v_call: TRBV6-5; j_call: TRBJ2-4; cdr3_aa: CASRPGTWAKNIQYF; cdr3_nt: TGTGCCAGCAGACCCGGGACATGGGCCAAAAACATTCAGTACTTC
clone_size: -; d_call: TRBD1; v_call: TRBV27; j_call: TRBJ2-7; cdr3_aa: CASSEGQSYEQYF; cdr3_nt: TGTGCCAGCAGTGAGGGACAGTCCTACGAGCAGTACTTC
clone_size: -; d_call: -; v_call: TRBV9; j_call: TRBJ1-6; cdr3_aa: CASSVSGDGSPLHF; cdr3_nt: TGTGCCAGCAGCGTATCGGGGGATGGGTCACCCCTCCACTTT
clone_size: -; d_call: -; v_call: TRBV4-2; j_call: TRBJ1-2; cdr3_aa: CASSQADGVSGYTF; cdr3_nt: TGTGCCAGCAGCCAAGCAGATGGGGTGAGTGGCTACACCTTC
clone_size: -; d_call: TRBD1; v_call: TRBV27; j_call: TRBJ2-7; cdr3_aa: CASSPDRSSYEQYF; cdr3_nt: TGTGCCAGCAGTCCGGACAGGAGCTCCTACGAGCAGTACTTC